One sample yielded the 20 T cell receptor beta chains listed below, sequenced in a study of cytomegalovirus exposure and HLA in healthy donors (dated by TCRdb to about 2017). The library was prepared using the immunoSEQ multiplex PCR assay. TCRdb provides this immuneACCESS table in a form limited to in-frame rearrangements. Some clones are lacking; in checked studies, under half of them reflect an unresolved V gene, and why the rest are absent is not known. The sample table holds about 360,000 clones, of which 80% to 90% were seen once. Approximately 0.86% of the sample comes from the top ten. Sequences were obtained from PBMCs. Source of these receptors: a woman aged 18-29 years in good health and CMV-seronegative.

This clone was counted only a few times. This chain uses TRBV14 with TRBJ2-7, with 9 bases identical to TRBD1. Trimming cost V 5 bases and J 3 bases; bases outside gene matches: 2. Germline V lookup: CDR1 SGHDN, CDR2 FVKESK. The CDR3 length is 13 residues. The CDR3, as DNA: TGTGCCAGCAGCTGGACAGGGGACTACGAGCAGTACTTC. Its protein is CASSWTGDYEQYF.

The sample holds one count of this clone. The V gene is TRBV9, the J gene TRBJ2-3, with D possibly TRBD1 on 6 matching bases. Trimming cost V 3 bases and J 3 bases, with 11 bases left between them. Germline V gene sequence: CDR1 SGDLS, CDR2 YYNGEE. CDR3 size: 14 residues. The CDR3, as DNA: TGTGCCAGCAGCGAGGGACAATTTACAGATACGCAGTATTTT. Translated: CASSEGQFTDTQYF.

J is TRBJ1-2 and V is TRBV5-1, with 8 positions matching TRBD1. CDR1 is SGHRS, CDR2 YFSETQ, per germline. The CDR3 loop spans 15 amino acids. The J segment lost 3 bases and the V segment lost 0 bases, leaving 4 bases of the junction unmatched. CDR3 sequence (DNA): TGCGCCAGCAGCTTGGCCAGGGGGCAGGACTATGGCTACACCTTC. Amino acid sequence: CASSLARGQDYGYTF.

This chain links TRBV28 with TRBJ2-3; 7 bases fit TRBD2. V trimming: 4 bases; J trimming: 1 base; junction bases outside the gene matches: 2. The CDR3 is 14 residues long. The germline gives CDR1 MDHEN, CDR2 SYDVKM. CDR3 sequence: CASSSSGRTDTQYF. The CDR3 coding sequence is TGTGCCAGCAGTTCTAGCGGACGCACAGATACGCAGTATTTT. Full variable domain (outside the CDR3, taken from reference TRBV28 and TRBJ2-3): DVKVTQSSRYLVKRTGEKVFLECVQDMDHENMFWYRQDPGLGLRLIYFSYDVKMKEKGDIPEGYSVSREKKERFSLILESASTNQTSMYLCASSSSGRTDTQYFGPGTRLTVL.

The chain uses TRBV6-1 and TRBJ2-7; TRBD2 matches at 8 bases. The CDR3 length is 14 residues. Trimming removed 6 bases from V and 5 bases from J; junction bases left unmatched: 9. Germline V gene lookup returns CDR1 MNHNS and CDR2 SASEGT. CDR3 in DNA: TGTGCCAGCAGCGGTCTAGGACTAGCTGACGAGCAGTACTTC. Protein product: CASSGLGLADEQYF.

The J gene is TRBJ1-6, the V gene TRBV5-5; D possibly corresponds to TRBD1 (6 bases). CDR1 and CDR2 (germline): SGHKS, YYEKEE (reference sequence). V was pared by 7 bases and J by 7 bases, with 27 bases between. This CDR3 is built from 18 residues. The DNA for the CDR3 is TGTGCCAGCGGGCAACAGGGCCCCCTCTCCTATATCAATTCACCCCTCCACTTT. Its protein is CASGQQGPLSYINSPLHF.

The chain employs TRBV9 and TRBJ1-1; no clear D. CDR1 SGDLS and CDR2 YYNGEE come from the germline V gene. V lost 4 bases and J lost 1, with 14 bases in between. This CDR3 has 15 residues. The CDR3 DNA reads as TGTGCCAGCAGCTCGGGAGCAGGATGGAACACTGAAGCTTTCTTT. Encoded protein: CASSSGAGWNTEAFF.

In DNA form, the CDR3 reads TGTGCCAGTTCGGACAGGGCTGGAAACACCATATATTTT. Amino acid sequence: CASSDRAGNTIYF. The chain uses TRBV28 and TRBJ1-3; 8 bases are shared with TRBD1. The CDR3 has 13 residues. Trimming took 9 bases from V and 2 from J; bases not matched to a gene: 3. CDR1 and CDR2 (germline): MDHEN, SYDVKM.

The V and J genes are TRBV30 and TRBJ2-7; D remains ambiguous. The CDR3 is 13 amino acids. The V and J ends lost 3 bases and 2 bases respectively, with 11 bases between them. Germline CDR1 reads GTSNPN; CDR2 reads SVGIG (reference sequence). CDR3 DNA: TGTGCCTGGAGCCCAGGAACAGCCTACGAGCAGTACTTC. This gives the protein CAWSPGTAYEQYF. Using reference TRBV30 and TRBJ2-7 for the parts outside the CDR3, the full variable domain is SQTIHQWPATLVQPVGSPLSLECTVEGTSNPNLYWYRQAAGRGLQLLFYSVGIGQISSEVPQNLSASRPQDRQFILSSKKLLLSDSGFYLCAWSPGTAYEQYFGPGTRLTVT.

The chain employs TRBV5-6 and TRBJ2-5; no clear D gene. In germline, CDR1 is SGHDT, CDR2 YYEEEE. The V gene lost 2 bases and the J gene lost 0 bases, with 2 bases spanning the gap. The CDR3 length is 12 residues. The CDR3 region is CASSFYQETQYF. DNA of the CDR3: TGTGCCAGCAGCTTCTACCAAGAGACCCAGTACTTC.

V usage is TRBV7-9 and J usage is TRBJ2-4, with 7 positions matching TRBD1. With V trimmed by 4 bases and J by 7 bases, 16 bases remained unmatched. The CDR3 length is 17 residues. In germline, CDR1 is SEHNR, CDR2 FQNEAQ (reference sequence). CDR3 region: CASSSGQAPLLINIQYF. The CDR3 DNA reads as TGTGCCAGCAGCTCCGGACAGGCCCCACTTCTTATTAACATTCAGTACTTC.

CDR3 bases: TGTGCCAGCAGTTTGAGGCCCACTGAAGCTTTCTTT. Its protein product is CASSLRPTEAFF. This rearrangement joins TRBV28 to TRBJ1-1; D is unclear. Germline V gene data show CDR1 as MDHEN and CDR2 as SYDVKM. Deletions cut 3 bases from V and 4 bases from J, with 6 bases between. The CDR3 extends over 12 amino acids.

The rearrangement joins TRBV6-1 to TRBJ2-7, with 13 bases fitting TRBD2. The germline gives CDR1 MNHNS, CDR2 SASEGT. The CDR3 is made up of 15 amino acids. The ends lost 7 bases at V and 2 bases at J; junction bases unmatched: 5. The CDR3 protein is CASTGLAGEPYEQYF. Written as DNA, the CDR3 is TGTGCCAGCACCGGACTAGCGGGAGAGCCCTACGAGCAGTACTTC.

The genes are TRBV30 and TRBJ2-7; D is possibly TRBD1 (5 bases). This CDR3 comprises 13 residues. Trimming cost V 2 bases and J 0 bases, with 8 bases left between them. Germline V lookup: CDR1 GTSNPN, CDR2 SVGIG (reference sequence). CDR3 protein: CAWSRQSSYEQYF. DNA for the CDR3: TGTGCCTGGAGTAGACAGTCCTCCTACGAGCAGTACTTC.

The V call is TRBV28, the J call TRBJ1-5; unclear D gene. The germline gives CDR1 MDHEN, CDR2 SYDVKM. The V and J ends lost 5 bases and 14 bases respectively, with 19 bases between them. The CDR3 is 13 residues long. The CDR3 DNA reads TGTGCCAGCAGTCCCCGGATGGTGGGGAGGGAGCATTTT. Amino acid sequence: CASSPRMVGREHF.

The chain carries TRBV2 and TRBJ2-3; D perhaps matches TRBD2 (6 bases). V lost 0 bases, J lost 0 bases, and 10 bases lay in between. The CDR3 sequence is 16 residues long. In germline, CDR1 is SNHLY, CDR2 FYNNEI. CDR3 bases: TGTGCCAGCAGTGAAGCGGCGGGGCCGAGCACAGATACGCAGTATTTT. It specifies CASSEAAGPSTDTQYF.

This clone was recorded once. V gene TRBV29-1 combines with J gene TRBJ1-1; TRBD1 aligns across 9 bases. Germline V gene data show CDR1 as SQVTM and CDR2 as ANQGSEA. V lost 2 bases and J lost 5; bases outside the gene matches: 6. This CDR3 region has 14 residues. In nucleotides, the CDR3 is TGCAGCGTTGAATCACAGGGGGCGCGTACTGAAGCTTTCTTT. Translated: CSVESQGARTEAFF.

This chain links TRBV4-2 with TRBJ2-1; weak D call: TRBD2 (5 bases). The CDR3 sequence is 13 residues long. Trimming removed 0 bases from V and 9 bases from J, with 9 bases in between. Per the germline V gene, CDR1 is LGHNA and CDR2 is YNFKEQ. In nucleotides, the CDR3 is TGTGCCAGCAGCCAAGATCCGGGGTTTGAGCAGTTCTTC. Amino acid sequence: CASSQDPGFEQFF.

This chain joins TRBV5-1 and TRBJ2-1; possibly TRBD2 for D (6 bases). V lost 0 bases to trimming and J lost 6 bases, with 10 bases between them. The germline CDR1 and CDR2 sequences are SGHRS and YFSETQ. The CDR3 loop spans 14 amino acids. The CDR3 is CASSLGEEGNEQFF. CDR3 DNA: TGCGCCAGCAGCTTGGGGGAGGAGGGCAATGAGCAGTTCTTC.

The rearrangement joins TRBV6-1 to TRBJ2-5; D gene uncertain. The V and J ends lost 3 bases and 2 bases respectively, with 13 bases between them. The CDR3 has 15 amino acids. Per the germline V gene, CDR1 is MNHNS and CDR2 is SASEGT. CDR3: CASSDRSGSQETQYF. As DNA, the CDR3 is TGTGCCAGCAGTGACCGTTCAGGATCGCAAGAGACCCAGTACTTC.